This is a list of T cell receptor beta chains from one sample in a study of CD8+ T cells in alopecia areata. Only in-frame clones appear in the TCRdb table, and some are missing; sequencing was by immunoSEQ multiplex PCR. The table records approximately 90,000 clones, just over 70% of them present only once. The sequences come from CD8+ T cells sorted from blood, collected at week 44, from a patient treated with tofacitinib. All receptors come from a human donor with alopecia areata. Each CDR3 is given with its conserved first and last residue. D genes are given only for firm matches. Only part of the rows carry a size: once, few, many, or a class if the clone is expanded.

TRBV13,.,TRBD1,TRBJ1-2,CASSFGTGGAGYTF,TGTGCCAGCAGTTTTGGGACAGGGGGCGCTGGCTACACCTTC
TRBV19,few,.,TRBJ1-2,CASTAGASYGYTF,TGTGCCAGTACCGCAGGGGCTAGCTATGGCTACACCTTC
TRBV12-5,few,.,TRBJ1-2,CASGSYRGADGYTF,TGTGCTAGTGGTTCTTATAGGGGCGCTGATGGCTACACCTTC
TRBV2,.,.,TRBJ1-1,CASSDKGPEAFF,TGTGCCAGCAGTGATAAGGGGCCTGAAGCTTTCTTT
TRBV11-2,.,TRBD2,TRBJ2-3,CASSRSGEDSYTQYF,TGTGCCAGCAGCAGGAGCGGGGAGGACTCATATACGCAGTATTTT
TRBV15,few,.,TRBJ2-3,CATSKTPSDTQYF,TGTGCCACCAGCAAGACCCCCTCAGATACGCAGTATTTT
TRBV28,.,.,TRBJ1-2,CASRRGGDGYGYTF,TGTGCCAGCAGGAGGGGGGGAGACGGGTATGGCTACACCTTC
TRBV11-3,.,.,TRBJ2-3,CASSLSGATTDTQYF,TGTGCCAGCAGCTTATCAGGGGCGACCACAGATACGCAGTATTTT
TRBV10-3,few,.,TRBJ1-1,CATAWNTEAFF,TGTGCCACAGCTTGGAACACTGAAGCTTTCTTT
TRBV29-1,.,.,TRBJ2-7,CSVETGTPYEQYF,TGCAGCGTTGAAACAGGGACTCCCTACGAGCAGTACTTC
TRBV7-2,.,TRBD2,TRBJ2-1,CASSLSGGSYNEQFF,TGTGCCAGCAGCCTTAGCGGGGGCTCCTACAATGAGCAGTTCTTC
TRBV19,.,.,TRBJ1-5,CASSIISKANQPQHF,TGTGCCAGTAGTATCATTTCAAAGGCCAATCAGCCCCAGCATTTT
TRBV29-1,.,.,TRBJ1-2,CSVDGPRLNFGISGNYGYTF,TGCAGCGTTGATGGGCCCCGGTTGAATTTTGGTATCTCAGGAAACTATGGCTACACCTTC
TRBV2,.,TRBD2,TRBJ2-1,CASSEDAGGPYNEQFF,TGTGCCAGCAGTGAAGATGCGGGGGGCCCCTACAATGAGCAGTTCTTC
TRBV11-2,.,.,TRBJ2-7,CASRQAYEQYF,TGTGCCAGCAGGCAAGCCTACGAGCAGTACTTC
TRBV7-9,.,.,TRBJ2-7,CASSVRDGTYEQYF,TGTGCCAGCAGCGTCCGGGACGGAACCTACGAGCAGTACTTC
TRBV7-8,.,.,TRBJ2-7,CASSYRDYEQYF,TGTGCCAGCAGCTACAGGGACTACGAGCAGTACTTC
TRBV4-1,.,.,TRBJ2-7,CASSQGPQRANYEQYF,TGCGCCAGCAGCCAAGGTCCGCAGCGGGCGAACTACGAGCAGTACTTC
TRBV29-1,.,TRBD2,TRBJ2-1,CSVRSDSAGGTEQFF,TGCAGCGTACGAAGCGATTCAGCGGGGGGGACTGAGCAGTTCTTC
TRBV4-1,.,.,TRBJ1-1,CASSQETGTNTEAFF,TGCGCCAGCAGCCAAGAGACTGGCACCAACACTGAAGCTTTCTTT